The 31 T cell receptor beta chains below all came from one sample that was sequenced in a study of CD8 T cells in ankylosing spondylitis. TCRdb reanalysed the 5' RACE reads using MiXCR and keeps one entry per CDR3 protein. The table records under 300,000 distinct CDR3 sequences, approximately 11% of them present only once. The sample taken for sequencing was blood, either unsorted or a sorted T cell fraction (not recorded which). The source of these receptors is a male donor with ankylosing spondylitis or in good health (not recorded which).

This clonotype was detected only a few times. This chain uses TRBV7-2 with TRBJ1-3; D not certain. From germline, CDR1 is SGHTA and CDR2 FQGNSA. This CDR3 region has 15 residues. V was pared by 4 bases and J by 2 bases, with 12 bases between. The CDR3 DNA reads as TGTGCCAGCAGCTCCTTACTGAGTCCTGGAAACACCATATATTTT. Its protein is CASSSLLSPGNTIYF.

Many counts were recorded for this clonotype. The genes are TRBV20-1 and TRBJ2-1, with 14 bases that match TRBD2. CDR1 and CDR2 from the germline V gene are DFQATT and SNEGSKA (reference sequence). The J segment lost 3 bases and the V segment lost 2 bases, leaving 3 bases of the junction unmatched. CDR3 size: 16 residues. CDR3 protein: CSARWGLAGDYNEQFF. CDR3 coding DNA: TGCAGTGCTAGATGGGGACTAGCGGGGGACTACAATGAGCAGTTCTTC.

The sample holds many counts of this clonotype. CDR3 sequence: CASREIPGELFF. The DNA of the CDR3 is TGTGCCAGCAGAGAGATCCCCGGGGAGCTGTTTTTT. V and J are TRBV6-1 and TRBJ2-2; D is unclear. Trimming removed 6 bases at V and 6 bases at J, with 8 bases between. This CDR3 has 12 residues. Looked up from germline, CDR1 is MNHNS and CDR2 is SASEGT.

V and J are TRBV7-7 and TRBJ2-2, with D possibly matching TRBD1 (5 bases). Looked up from germline, CDR1 is SSHAT and CDR2 is FNYEAQ (reference sequence). Trimming left V 3 bases short and J 7 bases short, with 9 bases between. The CDR3 loop spans 13 amino acids. The DNA of the CDR3 is TGTGCCAGCAGCTTGGACATTGGCGGGGAGCTGTTTTTT. Amino acids: CASSLDIGGELFF.

This clonotype was seen repeatedly, ten times or more. The chain recombines TRBV6-6 with TRBJ1-1; D remains unclear. Trimming took off 6 bases at V and 0 bases at J, with 5 bases between the two ends. CDR3 size: 12 residues. CDR1 and CDR2 from the germline V gene are MNHNY and SVGAGI (reference sequence). The CDR3 sequence: CASRPVNTEAFF. The CDR3 DNA reads TGTGCCAGCAGGCCAGTGAACACTGAAGCTTTCTTT.

This clonotype has a count of ten or more. V and J are TRBV12-3 or TRBV12-4 and TRBJ2-1, with 7 bases fitting TRBD2. V shed 1 base, J shed 7 bases, and the junction held 4 bases outside the gene matches. This CDR3 region has 14 residues. The CDR3 reads CASSLGGRGNEQFF. The CDR3 bases are TGTGCCAGCAGTTTAGGCGGGAGAGGTAATGAGCAGTTCTTC.

The CDR3 protein is CSASRTSGRPDTQYF. For the CDR3, the DNA is TGCAGTGCTAGCCGGACTAGCGGGAGACCAGATACGCAGTATTTT. The chain employs TRBV20-1 and TRBJ2-3; 13 nucleotides line up with TRBD2. The CDR3 has 15 amino acids. With V trimmed by 3 bases and J by 4 bases, 4 bases remained unmatched. Germline V CDR1 and CDR2: DFQATT, SNEGSKA (reference sequence).

This clonotype appeared many times. The chain recombines TRBV6-4 with TRBJ1-5; D not resolved. Trimming left V 2 bases short and J 7 bases short, with 6 bases between. This CDR3 comprises 12 residues. The germline V gene has CDR1 MRHNA and CDR2 SNTAGT. The DNA of the CDR3 is TGTGCCAGCAGTGACGTACAGCAGCCCCAGCATTTT. Protein: CASSDVQQPQHF.

The sample holds many counts of this clonotype. CDR3 sequence: CASSFSARNSPLHF. As DNA, the CDR3 is TGTGCCAGCAGTTTTTCGGCCAGAAATTCACCCCTCCACTTT. The rearrangement links TRBV12-3 or TRBV12-4 to TRBJ1-6, with D uncertain. This CDR3 is 14 amino acids long. Trimming removed 3 bases at V and 7 bases at J, with 10 bases between.

In this sample, this clonotype turned up a few times. The chain employs TRBV28 and TRBJ2-7; 11 nucleotides agree with TRBD1. The J segment lost 8 bases and the V segment lost 6 bases, leaving 12 bases of the junction unmatched. The CDR3 length is 15 residues. The germline gives CDR1 MDHEN, CDR2 SYDVKM. CDR3 sequence (DNA): TGTGCCAGCAGATGGCCGGGGACAGGGGGTAATCAGCAGTACTTC. Amino acid sequence: CASRWPGTGGNQQYF.

Of note for this clonotype: This could be a read error, since a much larger clone is one nucleotide away. The chain joins TRBV20-1 to TRBJ2-3; 14 bases fit TRBD2. In germline, CDR1 is DFQATT, CDR2 SNEGSKA (reference sequence). This CDR3 is built from 18 residues. The CDR3 region has the DNA TGCTGTGCTAGAGAACGGACTAGCGGGGGGAAAATAACAGATACGCAGTATTTT. This gives the protein CCARERTSGGKITDTQYF.

This clonotype was counted between two and nine times. The V gene is TRBV2, the J gene TRBJ1-1; no clear D gene. CDR1 and CDR2 (germline): SNHLY, FYNNEI. This CDR3 is 14 amino acids long. Trimming removed 0 bases at V and 3 bases at J, with 8 bases between. CDR3 sequence reads: CASSEARQDTEAFF. The CDR3 DNA is TGTGCCAGCAGTGAAGCGCGACAAGACACTGAAGCTTTCTTT. Using reference TRBV2 and TRBJ1-1 for the parts outside the CDR3, the full variable domain is EPEVTQTPSHQVTQMGQEVILRCVPISNHLYFYWYRQILGQKVEFLVSFYNNEISEKSEIFDDQFSVERPDGSNFTLKIRSTKLEDSAMYFCASSEARQDTEAFFGQGTRLTVV.

J is TRBJ2-3 and V is TRBV5-1; D call uncertain. Germline V gene sequence: CDR1 SGHRS, CDR2 YFSETQ. With 2 bases removed from V and 1 base from J, the gap between germline ends came to 14 bases. The CDR3 contains 16 residues. DNA of the CDR3: TGCGCCAGCAGCTTAGGACCTGTACGAGGCACAGATACGCAGTATTTT. It specifies CASSLGPVRGTDTQYF.

This clonotype was seen ten or more times. This sequence joins TRBV6-5 and TRBJ1-4, with no clear D. Germline V gene data show CDR1 as MNHEY and CDR2 as SVGAGI. V lost 2 bases and J lost 5, with 6 bases in between. The CDR3 covers 13 residues. The DNA of the CDR3 is TGTGCCAGCAGTTACAGGAGGAATGAAAAACTGTTTTTT. It yields the protein CASSYRRNEKLFF.

In this sample, this clonotype turned up many times. The gene calls are TRBV24-1 and TRBJ2-3; no clear D. Trimming took 4 bases from V and 2 from J, leaving 15 bases between them. This CDR3 has 16 residues. CDR1 is KGHDR, CDR2 SFDVKD, per germline. CDR3 DNA sequence: TGTGCCACCAGTGACCCCGGACCACACCCCACAGATACGCAGTATTTT. Residues: CATSDPGPHPTDTQYF.

V usage is TRBV5-1 and J usage is TRBJ2-2, with TRBD1 as a possible D gene (6 bases). Trimming took off 0 bases at V and 4 bases at J, with 10 bases between the two ends. Germline lookup yields CDR1 SGHRS and CDR2 YFSETQ. The CDR3 is 15 amino acids. CDR3 DNA: TGCGCCAGCAGCTTGGGCGGACAGATCACCGGGGAGCTGTTTTTT. The encoded protein is CASSLGGQITGELFF.

This clonotype was found many times. The gene calls are TRBV6-1 and TRBJ2-7, with 8 bases that match TRBD1. Germline CDR1 and CDR2: MNHNS and SASEGT. V trimming: 3 bases; J trimming: 0 bases; junction bases outside the gene matches: 10. The CDR3 covers 17 residues. The CDR3 is CASSDPHRTGSSYEQYF. CDR3 coding DNA: TGTGCCAGCAGTGACCCGCATCGGACAGGGAGCTCCTACGAGCAGTACTTC.

There are many counts of this clonotype. The chain joins TRBV6-1 to TRBJ2-3; no clear D. This CDR3 is 15 amino acids long. V dropped 6 bases and J dropped 0 bases, with 13 bases sitting between them. Germline V gene lookup returns CDR1 MNHNS and CDR2 SASEGT. CDR3 amino acids: CASSPLAASTDTQYF. For the CDR3, the DNA is TGTGCCAGCAGCCCGTTAGCTGCTAGCACAGATACGCAGTATTTT.

This clonotype has ten or more counts. The chain joins TRBV5-1 to TRBJ2-3; perhaps TRBD1 as D (5 bases). The CDR3 is made up of 15 amino acids. The germline V gene has CDR1 SGHRS and CDR2 YFSETQ. Trimming shortened V by 0 bases and J by 1 base, and 9 bases separated the two germline ends. The CDR3 bases are TGCGCCAGCAGCTTGGGAGAAGGGGGCACAGATACGCAGTATTTT. Residues: CASSLGEGGTDTQYF.

This clonotype was detected many times. The J gene is TRBJ2-3, the V gene TRBV12-3 or TRBV12-4, with 8 bases that match TRBD2. CDR3 length: 13 amino acids. The V gene end was trimmed by 10 bases and the J gene end by 6 bases; junction bases not matched to a gene: 9. The CDR3 protein is CAISGTSWDTQYF. In DNA, the CDR3 is TGTGCCATCTCCGGGACTAGTTGGGATACGCAGTATTTT.

This clonotype appeared many times. The V call is TRBV25-1, the J call TRBJ2-7, with 8 bases lining up with TRBD2. V gave up 5 bases and J gave up 3 bases; unmatched junction bases: 18. Germline V CDR1 and CDR2: MGHDK, SYGVNS. The CDR3 spans 18 residues. Here the CDR3 reads CASSPTVSGGDRGYEQYF. DNA of the CDR3: TGTGCCAGCAGTCCTACTGTATCCGGGGGGGATAGGGGCTACGAGCAGTACTTC.

This clonotype was observed at least ten times. J is TRBJ1-1 and V is TRBV12-3 or TRBV12-4; perhaps TRBD1 as D (5 bases). V was clipped by 5 bases and J by 3 bases, with 13 bases between them. This CDR3 is built from 14 residues. DNA of the CDR3: TGTGCCAGCAGTCCGGGGGACGGCTACACTGAAGCTTTCTTT. This sequence encodes CASSPGDGYTEAFF.

This clonotype was seen ten or more times. CDR3 coding DNA: TGTGCCACCAGCAGAGAACGGTACACTGAAGCTTTCTTT. This translates into CATSRERYTEAFF. The chain is built from TRBV15 and TRBJ1-1; D call uncertain. With 0 bases removed from V and 3 bases from J, the gap between germline ends came to 5 bases. Per the germline V gene, CDR1 is LNHNV and CDR2 is YYDKDF (reference sequence). The length of the CDR3 is 13 residues. Variable domain in full (rest from reference TRBV15 and TRBJ1-1): DAMVIQNPRYQVTQFGKPVTLSCSQTLNHNVMYWYQQKSSQAPKLLFHYYDKDFNNEADTPDNFQSRRPNTSFCFLDIRSPGLGDTAMYLCATSRERYTEAFFGQGTRLTVV.

This clonotype was counted many times. The chain links TRBV4-1 to TRBJ2-1; 11 bases agree with TRBD2. Trimming took 4 bases from V and 7 from J; bases not matched to a gene: 9. CDR1 MGHRA and CDR2 YSYEKL come from the germline V gene. The CDR3 contains 16 residues. The CDR3 region is CASSPTSGGGPNEQFF. DNA for the CDR3: TGCGCCAGCAGCCCCACTAGCGGGGGAGGACCGAATGAGCAGTTCTTC.

Only a few counts were recorded for this clonotype. The chain carries TRBV9 and TRBJ1-6; 8 bases align to TRBD1. This CDR3 comprises 18 residues. J lost 10 bases, V lost 1 base, and 16 bases had no gene match. Germline CDR1 SGDLS, CDR2 YYNGEE. CDR3 bases: TGTGCCAGCAGCGTATACCCCTCCGGGCAGGGGGCAGGGTCACCCCTCCACTTT. Translation: CASSVYPSGQGAGSPLHF. The whole variable domain, remainder taken from reference TRBV9 and TRBJ1-6, is DSGVTQTPKHLITATGQRVTLRCSPRSGDLSVYWYQQSLDQGLQFLIQYYNGEERAKGNILERFSAQQFPDLHSELNLSSLELGDSALYFCASSVYPSGQGAGSPLHFGNGTRLTVT.

A few counts support this clonotype. This chain links TRBV11-2 with TRBJ2-1; 13 positions agree with TRBD2. This CDR3 spans 14 amino acids. V trimming: 3 bases; J trimming: 10 bases; junction bases outside the gene matches: 3. Germline CDR1 and CDR2: SGHAT and FQNNGV. CDR3 residues: CASSFGLAGEEQFF. The CDR3 DNA follows: TGTGCCAGCAGCTTCGGACTAGCGGGAGAGGAGCAGTTCTTC.

This clonotype was detected ten times or more. V and J are TRBV5-1 and TRBJ1-2; tentative D call: TRBD1 (5 bases). Looked up from germline, CDR1 is SGHRS and CDR2 is YFSETQ. The CDR3 contains 14 residues. The V end lost 0 bases, the J end lost 6 bases, and 12 bases lay between the germline ends. The DNA for the CDR3 is TGCGCCAGCAGCTTGGAGGGGAAAGAAAATGGCTACACCTTC. This translates into CASSLEGKENGYTF.

The rearrangement joins TRBV3-1 to TRBJ1-1; D gene uncertain. Trimming stripped 1 base from V and 4 bases from J, with 7 bases between. The CDR3 totals 13 residues. Per the germline V gene, CDR1 is LGHDT and CDR2 is YNNKEL (reference sequence). The CDR3 loop reads CASSQVAGTEAFF. CDR3 in DNA: TGTGCCAGCAGCCAAGTGGCAGGCACTGAAGCTTTCTTT.

The V gene is TRBV9, the J gene TRBJ1-2, with D tentatively TRBD1 (6 bases). Germline lookup yields CDR1 SGDLS and CDR2 YYNGEE. V gave up 4 bases and J gave up 6 bases, with 13 bases separating them. This CDR3 comprises 13 residues. DNA for the CDR3: TGTGCCAGCAGCTCACGGGACATCGATGGCTACACCTTC. Protein sequence: CASSSRDIDGYTF.

There are many counts of this clonotype. The V gene is TRBV4-1, the J gene TRBJ1-6; TRBD1 agrees at 9 bases. CDR1 and CDR2 from the germline V gene are MGHRA and YSYEKL. With 6 bases clipped from V and 10 bases from J, the junction kept 4 bases outside the gene matches. The CDR3 runs to 13 residues. The CDR3 spells CASRDRGQSPLHF. In DNA, the CDR3 is TGCGCCAGCAGGGACAGGGGACAATCACCCCTCCACTTT.

The table lists this clonotype with many counts. This rearrangement joins TRBV20-1 to TRBJ2-3, with a possible D match to TRBD2 (5 bases). CDR3 length: 14 residues. Germline CDR1 and CDR2: DFQATT and SNEGSKA (reference sequence). Between the trimmed V and J ends, which lost 6 bases and 0 bases, there was a span of 13 bases. The CDR3 protein is CSADAGISTDTQYF. DNA of the CDR3: TGCAGTGCCGATGCCGGGATCAGCACAGATACGCAGTATTTT.